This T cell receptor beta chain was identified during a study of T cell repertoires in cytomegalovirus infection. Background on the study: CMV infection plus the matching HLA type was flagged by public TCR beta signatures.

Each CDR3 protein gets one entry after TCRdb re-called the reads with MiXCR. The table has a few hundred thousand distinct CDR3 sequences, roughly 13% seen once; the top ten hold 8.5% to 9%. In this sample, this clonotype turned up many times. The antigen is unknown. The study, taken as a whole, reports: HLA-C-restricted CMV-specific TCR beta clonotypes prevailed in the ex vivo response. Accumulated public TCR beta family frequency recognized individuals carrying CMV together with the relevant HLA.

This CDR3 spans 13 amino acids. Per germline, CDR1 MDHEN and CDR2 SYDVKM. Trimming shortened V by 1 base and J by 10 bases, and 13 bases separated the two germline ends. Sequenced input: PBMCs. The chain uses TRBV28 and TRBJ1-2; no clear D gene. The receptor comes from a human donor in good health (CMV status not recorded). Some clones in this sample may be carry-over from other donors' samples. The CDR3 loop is CASSLSGVRAYTF. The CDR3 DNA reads TGTGCCAGCAGTTTATCCGGGGTCCGAGCCTACACCTTC.